The 5 T cell receptor beta chains below all came from one sample that was sequenced in a study of blood T cell repertoires in COVID-19. Sequencing was performed with immunoSEQ multiplex PCR; in TCRdb, only in-frame clones are kept and a portion is missing. The data contain 250,000 to 350,000 clones, roughly 88% of them seen just once; the ten biggest clones take up 2.5% to 3.5%. Sequencing was done on a sample of peripheral blood. All receptors derive from a woman aged 25-40 years with COVID-19, enrolled during active disease.

The gene calls are TRBV3-1 (or the pseudogene TRBV3-2) and TRBJ2-5; D gene uncertain. V lost 5 bases to trimming and J lost 6 bases, with 16 bases between them. The CDR3 runs to 14 residues. Germline V lookup: CDR1 LGHDT, CDR2 YNNKEL (reference sequence). The CDR3 here is CASSSSLSLQTQYF. In DNA form, the CDR3 reads TGTGCCAGCAGCTCATCCCTATCCTTACAGACCCAGTACTTC.

The chain employs TRBV12-5 and TRBJ2-7, with a possible D match to TRBD2 (6 bases). This CDR3 has 17 amino acids. Trimming took off 0 bases at V and 0 bases at J, with 15 bases between the two ends. Germline V lookup: CDR1 LGHNT, CDR2 FRNRAP. Here the CDR3 reads CASGLVLSGSGSYEQYF. CDR3 bases: TGTGCTAGTGGTTTGGTACTGTCCGGGAGTGGCTCCTACGAGCAGTACTTC.

About this clone: The same CDR3 can be traced to other DNA sequences in this sample. This sequence joins TRBV4-2 and TRBJ2-3, with 12 nucleotides matching TRBD2. The CDR3 extends over 16 amino acids. CDR1 and CDR2 from the germline V gene are LGHNA and YNFKEQ. With V trimmed by 1 base and J by 1 base, 0 bases remained unmatched. The CDR3: CASSQGLAGGTDTQYF. CDR3 sequence (DNA): TGTGCCAGCAGCCAAGGACTAGCGGGGGGCACAGATACGCAGTATTTT.

The rearrangement uses TRBV2 and TRBJ1-6; 9 bases are a match to TRBD1. The CDR3 is 17 residues long. V gave up 6 bases and J gave up 0 bases; unmatched junction bases: 6. Germline V lookup: CDR1 SNHLY, CDR2 FYNNEI. CDR3 DNA sequence: TGTGCCAGCAGGGAGGACAGGGGAAGCTCCTATAATTCACCCCTCCACTTT. This encodes CASREDRGSSYNSPLHF.

The chain has TRBV27 and TRBJ1-6; 11 bases are a match to TRBD1. CDR1 and CDR2 from the germline V gene are MNHEY and SMNVEV (reference sequence). The CDR3 is 16 residues long. The V gene end was trimmed by 5 bases and the J gene end by 5 bases; junction bases not matched to a gene: 5. In nucleotides, the CDR3 is TGTGCCAGCAGTGACTGGACAGGGGGCAATAATTCACCCCTCCACTTT. Its translation: CASSDWTGGNNSPLHF.